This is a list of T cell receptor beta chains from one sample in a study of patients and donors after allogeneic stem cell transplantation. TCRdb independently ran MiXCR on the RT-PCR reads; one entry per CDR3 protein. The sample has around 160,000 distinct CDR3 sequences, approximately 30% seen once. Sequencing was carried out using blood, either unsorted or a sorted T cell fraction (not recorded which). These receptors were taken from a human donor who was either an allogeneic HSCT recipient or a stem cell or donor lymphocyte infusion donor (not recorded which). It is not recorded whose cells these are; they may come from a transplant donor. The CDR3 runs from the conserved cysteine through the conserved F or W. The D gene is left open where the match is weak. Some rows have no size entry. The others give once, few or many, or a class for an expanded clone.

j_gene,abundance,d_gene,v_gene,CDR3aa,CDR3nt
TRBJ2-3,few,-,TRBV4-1,CASSQGQGSWITSTDTQYF,TGCGCCAGCAGCCAAGGGCAGGGTTCGTGGATTACTAGCACAGATACGCAGTATTTT
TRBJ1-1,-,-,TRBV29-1,CSVFDLLNTEAFF,TGCAGCGTTTTCGACCTACTGAACACTGAAGCTTTCTTT
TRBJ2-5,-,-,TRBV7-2,CASSQGLHQETQYF,TGTGCCAGCAGTCAGGGACTTCACCAAGAGACCCAGTACTTC
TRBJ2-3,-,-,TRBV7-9,CASSPLARTDTQYF,TGTGCCAGCAGCCCGCTAGCCCGCACAGATACGCAGTATTTT
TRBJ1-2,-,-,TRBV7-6,CASSLGTRGSNYGYTF,TGTGCCAGCAGCTTAGGGACAAGGGGTTCTAACTATGGCTACACCTTC
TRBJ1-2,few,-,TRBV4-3,CASSQGEGGYYGYTF,TGCGCCAGCAGCCAAGGAGAAGGGGGATACTATGGCTACACCTTC
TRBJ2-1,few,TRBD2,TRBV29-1,CSAGGSYNEQFF,TGCAGCGCGGGGGGATCCTACAATGAGCAGTTCTTC
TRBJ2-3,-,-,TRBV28,CASTLQSGRIYTQYF,TGTGCCAGCACTCTCCAGTCGGGGCGAATCTATACGCAGTATTTT
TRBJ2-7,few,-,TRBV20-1,CSARDLSYEQYF,TGCAGTGCTAGGGACCTCTCCTACGAGCAGTACTTC
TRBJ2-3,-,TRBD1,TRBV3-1,CASGGQGTPTDTQYF,TGTGCCAGCGGGGGACAGGGGACCCCCACAGATACGCAGTATTTT
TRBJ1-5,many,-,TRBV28,CASRRTINQPQHF,TGTGCCAGCAGGAGGACGATCAATCAGCCCCAGCATTTT
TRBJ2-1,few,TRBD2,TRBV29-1,CSVDGTSQNLKQFF,TGCAGCGTCGACGGGACTAGCCAGAATCTAAAGCAGTTCTTC